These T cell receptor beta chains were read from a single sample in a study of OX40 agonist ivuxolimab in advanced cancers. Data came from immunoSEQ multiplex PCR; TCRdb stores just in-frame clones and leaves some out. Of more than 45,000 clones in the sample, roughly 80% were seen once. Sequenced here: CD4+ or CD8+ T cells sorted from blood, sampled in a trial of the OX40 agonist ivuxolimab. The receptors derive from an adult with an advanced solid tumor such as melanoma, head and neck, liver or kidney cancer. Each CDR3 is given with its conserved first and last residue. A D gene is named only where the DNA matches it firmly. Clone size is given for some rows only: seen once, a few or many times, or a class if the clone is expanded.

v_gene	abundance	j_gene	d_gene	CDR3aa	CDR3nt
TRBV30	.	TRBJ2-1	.	CACCGLRSGNNEQFF	TGTGCCTGCTGCGGTTTACGGTCAGGTAACAATGAGCAGTTCTTC
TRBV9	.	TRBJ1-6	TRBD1	CASSVEHRGDSPLHF	TGTGCCAGCAGCGTAGAGCACAGGGGAGATTCACCCCTCCACTTT
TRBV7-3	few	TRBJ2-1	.	CASSLISDNYNEQFF	TGTGCCAGCAGCTTAATTAGTGATAACTACAATGAGCAGTTCTTC
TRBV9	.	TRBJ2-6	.	CASSPKTFSGANVLTF	TGTGCCAGCAGCCCTAAAACCTTTTCTGGGGCCAACGTCCTGACTTTC
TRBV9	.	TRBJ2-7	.	CASSVTPGGSGRWEQYF	TGTGCCAGCAGCGTAACCCCAGGGGGCAGCGGGAGGTGGGAGCAGTACTTC
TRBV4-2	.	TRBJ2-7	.	CASSQEGETEQYF	TGTGCCAGCAGCCAAGAAGGGGAAACCGAGCAGTACTTC
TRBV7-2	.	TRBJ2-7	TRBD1	CASRPTGQGALEQYF	TGTGCCAGCAGACCCACGGGACAGGGGGCTCTCGAGCAGTACTTC
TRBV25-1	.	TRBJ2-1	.	CASSGWRGPENEQFF	TGTGCCAGCAGCGGGTGGAGGGGGCCAGAGAATGAGCAGTTCTTC
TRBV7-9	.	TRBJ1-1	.	CASSPPGTTLAEAFF	TGTGCCAGCAGTCCCCCCGGGACAACTCTGGCTGAAGCTTTCTTT
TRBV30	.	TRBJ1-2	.	CAWGRVGYTF	TGTGCCTGGGGGAGGGTTGGCTACACCTTC
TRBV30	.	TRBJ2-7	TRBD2	CAWSLPLIAGGHEQYF	TGTGCCTGGAGTCTCCCTTTGATAGCGGGAGGCCACGAGCAGTACTTC
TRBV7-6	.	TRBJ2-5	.	CASSFLSRETQYF	TGTGCCAGCAGCTTTCTTTCCAGAGAGACCCAGTACTTC
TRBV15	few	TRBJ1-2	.	CATSRVGGADYGYTF	TGTGCCACCAGCAGAGTAGGAGGGGCTGACTATGGCTACACCTTC
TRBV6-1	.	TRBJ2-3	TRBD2	CASSEGWGLVYTQYF	TGTGCCAGCAGTGAAGGGTGGGGACTAGTGTATACGCAGTATTTT
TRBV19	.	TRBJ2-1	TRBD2	CASNLAGVRDEQFF	TGTGCCAGCAACCTAGCGGGGGTCCGGGATGAGCAGTTCTTC
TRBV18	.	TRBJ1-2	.	CASSQGKDYGYTF	TGTGCCAGCTCACAGGGGAAGGACTATGGCTACACCTTC
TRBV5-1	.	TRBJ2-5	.	CASSFTAEETQYF	TGCGCCAGCAGCTTCACTGCAGAGGAGACCCAGTACTTC
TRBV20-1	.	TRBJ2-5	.	CSSSGQETQYF	TGCAGTAGCAGCGGACAAGAGACCCAGTACTTC
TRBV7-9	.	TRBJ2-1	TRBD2	CASSFSSGRSVDEQFF	TGTGCCAGCAGCTTTTCTAGCGGGAGAAGCGTGGATGAGCAGTTCTTC
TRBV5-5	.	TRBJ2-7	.	CASRSETAPNEQYF	TGTGCCAGCAGATCAGAGACCGCCCCTAACGAGCAGTACTTC
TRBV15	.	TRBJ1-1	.	CATSRERGGLSTEAFF	TGTGCCACCAGCAGAGAGAGGGGGGGACTTAGCACTGAAGCTTTCTTT
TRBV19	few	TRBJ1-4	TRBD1	CASHRTGGNNEKLFF	TGTGCCAGTCACCGAACAGGGGGCAATAATGAAAAACTGTTTTTT
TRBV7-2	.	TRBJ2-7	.	CASTPDGGGPYEQYF	TGTGCCAGCACCCCTGATGGAGGGGGGCCCTACGAGCAGTACTTC
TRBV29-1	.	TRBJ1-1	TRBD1	CSSAGGTGDGTEAFF	TGCAGCAGCGCGGGCGGGACAGGGGATGGCACTGAAGCTTTCTTT
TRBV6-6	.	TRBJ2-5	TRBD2	CASSYSERGGGETQYF	TGTGCCAGCAGTTACTCGGAGCGGGGGGGAGGGGAGACCCAGTACTTC
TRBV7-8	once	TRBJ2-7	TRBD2	CASSHGLATPGWYF	TGTGCCAGCAGCCACGGACTAGCCACGCCAGGATGGTACTTC
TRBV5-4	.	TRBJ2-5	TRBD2	CASSSWGGETQYF	TGTGCCAGCAGCTCGTGGGGGGGGGAGACCCAGTACTTC
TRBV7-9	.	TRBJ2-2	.	CASSLRGELFF	TGTGCCAGCAGCTTAAGGGGGGAGCTGTTTTTT
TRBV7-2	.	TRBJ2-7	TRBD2	CASSFGGLAGGEQYF	TGTGCCAGCAGCTTTGGTGGGCTAGCGGGGGGAGAGCAGTACTTC
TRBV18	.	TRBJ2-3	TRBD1	CASSRLQGGTDTQYF	TGTGCCAGCTCACGTCTCCAGGGGGGCACAGATACGCAGTATTTT
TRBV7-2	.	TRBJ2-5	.	CASSLAVGAGAETQYF	TGTGCCAGCAGCTTGGCTGTGGGGGCGGGAGCCGAGACCCAGTACTTC
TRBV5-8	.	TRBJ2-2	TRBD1	CASSLEGANTGELFF	TGTGCCAGCAGCTTGGAGGGGGCCAACACCGGGGAGCTGTTTTTT
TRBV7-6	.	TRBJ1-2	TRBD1	CASSSGTGGADGYTF	TGTGCCAGCAGCTCCGGGACAGGGGGCGCGGATGGCTACACCTTC
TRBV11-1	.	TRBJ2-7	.	CASSLGADSPLEQYF	TGTGCCAGCAGCTTGGGGGCGGACAGCCCCCTTGAGCAGTACTTC
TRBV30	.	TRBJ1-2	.	CAWSVIPGSGYTF	TGTGCCTGGAGTGTTATCCCAGGGAGCGGCTACACCTTC
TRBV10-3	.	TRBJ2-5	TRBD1	CAISAWDRGQETQYF	TGTGCCATCAGTGCATGGGACAGGGGGCAAGAGACCCAGTACTTC
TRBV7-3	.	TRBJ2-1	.	CASSLLPALSSYNEQFF	TGTGCCAGCAGCTTACTTCCAGCGCTAAGCTCCTACAATGAGCAGTTCTTC